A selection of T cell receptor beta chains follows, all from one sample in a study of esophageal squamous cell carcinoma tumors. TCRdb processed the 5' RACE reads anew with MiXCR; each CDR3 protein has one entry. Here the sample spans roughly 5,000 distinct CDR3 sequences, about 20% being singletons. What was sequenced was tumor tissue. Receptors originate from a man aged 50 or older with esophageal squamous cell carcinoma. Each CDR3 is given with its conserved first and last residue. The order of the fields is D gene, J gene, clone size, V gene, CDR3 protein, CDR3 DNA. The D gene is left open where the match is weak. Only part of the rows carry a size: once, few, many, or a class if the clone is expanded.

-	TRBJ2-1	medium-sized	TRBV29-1	CSVDRYNEQFF	TGCAGCGTAGACCGCTACAATGAGCAGTTCTTC
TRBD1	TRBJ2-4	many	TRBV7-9	CASSRGTGINSIQYF	TGTGCCAGCAGCCGTGGGACAGGGATAAATAGCATTCAGTACTTC
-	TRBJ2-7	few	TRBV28	CASSLSPYEQYF	TGTGCCAGCAGTTTATCCCCCTACGAGCAGTACTTC
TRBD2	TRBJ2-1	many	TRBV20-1	CSARGAGEVSYNEQFF	TGCAGTGCTCGGGGAGCGGGAGAAGTCTCCTACAATGAGCAGTTCTTC
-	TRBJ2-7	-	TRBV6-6	CASTGGGEQYF	TGTGCCAGCACCGGAGGAGGGGAGCAGTACTTC
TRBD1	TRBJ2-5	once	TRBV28	CASSPTIQGAQETQYF	TGTGCCAGCAGTCCCACTATACAGGGGGCTCAAGAGACCCAGTACTTC
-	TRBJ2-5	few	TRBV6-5	CASTIGGRGPQYF	TGTGCCAGCACTATAGGCGGGCGAGGGCCCCAGTACTTC
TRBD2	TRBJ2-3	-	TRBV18	CASSPCGLATDTQYF	TGTGCCAGCTCACCATGTGGACTAGCGACAGATACGCAGTATTTT
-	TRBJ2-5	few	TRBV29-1	CSVRTTGETQYF	TGCAGCGTAAGAACCACTGGAGAGACCCAGTACTTC
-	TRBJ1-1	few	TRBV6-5	CASSYTSDTEAFF	TGTGCCAGCAGTTACACTTCTGACACTGAAGCTTTCTTT
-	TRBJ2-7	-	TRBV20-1	CSAKPPGTYYYEQYF	TGCAGTGCCAAACCTCCCGGGACATATTATTACGAGCAGTACTTC
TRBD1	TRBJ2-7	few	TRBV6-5	CASRPNGQGYEQYF	TGTGCCAGCAGGCCAAATGGACAGGGCTACGAGCAGTACTTC
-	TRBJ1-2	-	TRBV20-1	CSAREWAANYGYTF	TGCAGTGCTAGAGAGTGGGCCGCTAACTATGGCTACACCTTC
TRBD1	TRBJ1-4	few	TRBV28	CASSEPAGGIRWVFF	TGTGCCAGCAGCGAACCCGCAGGGGGCATCAGATGGGTGTTTTTT
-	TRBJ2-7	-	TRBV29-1	CSVGGTYEQYF	TGCAGCGTTGGAGGAACCTACGAGCAGTACTTC
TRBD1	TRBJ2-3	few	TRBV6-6	CASRGQGPDTQYF	TGTGCCAGCAGGGGACAGGGCCCAGATACGCAGTATTTT
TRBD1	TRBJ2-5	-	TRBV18	CASSPRTGQETQYF	TGTGCCAGCTCACCACGGACAGGTCAAGAGACCCAGTACTTC
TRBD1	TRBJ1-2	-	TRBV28	CVTEGQSNYGYTF	TGTGTTACGGAGGGACAGTCTAACTATGGCTACACCTTC
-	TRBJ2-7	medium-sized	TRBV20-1	CSALDPGFSYEQYF	TGCAGTGCATTGGACCCGGGATTCTCCTACGAGCAGTACTTC
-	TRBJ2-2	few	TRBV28	CASSAQGGTGELFF	TGTGCCAGCAGCGCTCAAGGGGGCACCGGGGAGCTGTTTTTT
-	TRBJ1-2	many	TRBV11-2	CASSFEGSGYTF	TGTGCCAGCAGCTTCGAAGGAAGTGGCTACACCTTC
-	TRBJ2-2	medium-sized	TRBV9	CASSQASANTGELFF	TGTGCCAGCAGCCAGGCCAGCGCTAACACCGGGGAGCTGTTTTTT
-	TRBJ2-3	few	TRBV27	CASSLSVGATDTQYF	TGTGCCAGCAGTTTATCCGTGGGAGCGACAGATACGCAGTATTTT
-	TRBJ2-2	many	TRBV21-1	CASSKVGSGDTGELFF	TGTGCCAGCAGCAAAGTTGGTAGCGGGGACACCGGGGAGCTGTTTTTT
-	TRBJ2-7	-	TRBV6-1	CASSESPGHSYEQYF	TGTGCCAGCAGTGAATCTCCGGGACATTCCTACGAGCAGTACTTC
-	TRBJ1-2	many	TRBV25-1	CASSEFGGMNYGYTF	TGTGCCAGCAGTGAATTTGGCGGCATGAACTATGGCTACACCTTC
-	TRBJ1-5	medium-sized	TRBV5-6	CASRKGRSNQPQHF	TGTGCCAGCAGGAAAGGGCGCAGCAATCAGCCCCAGCATTTT
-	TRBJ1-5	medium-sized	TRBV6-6	CASSWATAGNQPQHF	TGTGCCAGCAGTTGGGCCACGGCGGGCAATCAGCCCCAGCATTTT
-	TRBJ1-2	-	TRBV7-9	CASSLNRGIANYGYTF	TGTGCCAGCAGCTTAAACCGAGGGATCGCTAACTATGGCTACACCTTC
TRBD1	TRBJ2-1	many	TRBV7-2	CASSHRDRGNEQFF	TGTGCCAGCAGCCACCGGGACAGGGGCAATGAGCAGTTCTTC
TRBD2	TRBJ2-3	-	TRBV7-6	CASSLLAGGPAGTDTQYF	TGTGCCAGCAGCCTGCTAGCGGGAGGGCCGGCGGGCACAGATACGCAGTATTTT
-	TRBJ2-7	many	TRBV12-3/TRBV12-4	CASSLSASAYEQYF	TGTGCCAGCAGTTTATCAGCTAGTGCCTACGAGCAGTACTTC
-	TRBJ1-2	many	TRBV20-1	CSARNRERGDGYTF	TGCAGTGCCCGAAACAGGGAAAGGGGCGATGGCTACACCTTC
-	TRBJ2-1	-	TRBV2	CASRRLGGNEQFF	TGTGCCAGCAGGAGGCTGGGGGGCAATGAGCAGTTCTTC
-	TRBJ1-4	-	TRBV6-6	CASRPDGEKLFF	TGTGCCAGCAGACCGGACGGTGAAAAACTGTTTTTT
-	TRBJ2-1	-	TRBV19	CASSIGTSIYNEQFF	TGTGCCAGTAGTATCGGGACTTCCATCTACAATGAGCAGTTCTTC
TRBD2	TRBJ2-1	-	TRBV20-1	CSAHQTSGGSYNEQFF	TGCAGTGCCCATCAGACTAGCGGGGGATCTTACAATGAGCAGTTCTTC
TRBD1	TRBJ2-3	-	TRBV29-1	CSVGVTGVDTQYF	TGCAGCGTTGGGGTGACAGGGGTAGATACGCAGTATTTT
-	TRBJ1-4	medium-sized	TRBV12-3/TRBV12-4	CASSFRQVTNEKLFF	TGTGCCAGCAGTTTTAGACAGGTGACTAATGAAAAACTGTTTTTT
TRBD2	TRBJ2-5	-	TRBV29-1	CSVDHPGAGGIGTQYF	TGCAGCGTTGACCACCCCGGAGCGGGAGGCATTGGGACCCAGTACTTC
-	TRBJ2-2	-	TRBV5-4	CASSPQTGELFF	TGTGCCAGCAGCCCACAGACCGGGGAGCTGTTTTTT